This entry lists 8 T cell receptor beta chains sequenced from one sample in a study of T cell clonotyping in hematopoietic cell transplantation. Method: immunoSEQ multiplex PCR; TCRdb's copy keeps in-frame clones and lacks some. There are 20,000 or so clones in the sample; around 85% occur only once, and roughly 14% lies in the top ten. Input material: peripheral blood mononuclear cells. The receptors derive from a man aged 55-75 years in good health. Some clones in this sample may be carry-over from other donors' samples.

The DNA for the CDR3 is TGTGCCAGCAGGGACGGATCTATCTCCTACGAGCAGTACTTC. Translating it yields CASRDGSISYEQYF. This chain connects TRBV28 to TRBJ2-7; the D is unclear. The germline gives CDR1 MDHEN, CDR2 SYDVKM. Trimming pared 6 bases from V and 0 bases from J, leaving 12 bases between. This CDR3 has 14 residues.

The rearrangement uses TRBV6-1 and TRBJ1-4; TRBD1 might be the D (6 bases). V was shortened by 0 bases and J by 3 bases, with 17 bases between the two germline ends. CDR3 length: 18 amino acids. Per germline, CDR1 MNHNS and CDR2 SASEGT. CDR3 region: CASSEAGATPGSNEKLFF. CDR3 nucleotide sequence: TGTGCCAGCAGTGAAGCGGGGGCAACCCCGGGGTCTAATGAAAAACTGTTTTTT.

This clone was observed a few times. The chain joins TRBV27 to TRBJ1-2; TRBD1 is a possible D gene (5 bases). The CDR3 loop spans 13 amino acids. Germline values: CDR1 MNHEY, CDR2 SMNVEV (reference sequence). V lost 4 bases and J 1 base, leaving 7 bases between the germline ends. The CDR3 DNA follows: TGTGCCAGCAGTTCACAGGATAACTATGGCTACACCTTC. The encoded protein is CASSSQDNYGYTF.

The table lists this clone with a few counts. The chain combines TRBV30 with TRBJ2-5; D remains ambiguous. The CDR3 is 13 amino acids. V lost 0 bases to trimming and J lost 5 bases, with 10 bases between them. Per germline, CDR1 GTSNPN and CDR2 SVGIG (reference sequence). CDR3 DNA: TGTGCCTGGAGTGTCCTCAATCAGGAGACCCAGTACTTC. It translates to CAWSVLNQETQYF.

The chain is built from TRBV5-8 and TRBJ2-5; no firm D call. The V gene's germline CDR1 is SGHTS and CDR2 YDEGEE. The length of the CDR3 is 15 residues. V was pared by 4 bases and J by 1 base, with 14 bases between. The CDR3 DNA reads as TGTGCCAGCAGCCGCCTCGCCTCTCCCCAAGAGACCCAGTACTTC. It specifies CASSRLASPQETQYF.

This chain uses TRBV19 with TRBJ1-2; no reliable D call. Between the trimmed V and J ends, which lost 4 bases and 4 bases, there was a span of 13 bases. The germline CDR1 and CDR2 sequences are LNHDA and SQIVND (reference sequence). This CDR3 contains 14 residues. CDR3 DNA sequence: TGTGCCAGTAGTACCTTGGGGTCCCGCTATGGCTACACCTTC. As protein: CASSTLGSRYGYTF. The variable domain in full, with the rest retrieved from reference TRBV19 and TRBJ1-2, is DGGITQSPKYLFRKEGQNVTLSCEQNLNHDAMYWYRQDPGQGLRLIYYSQIVNDFQKGDIAEGYSVSREKKESFPLTVTSAQKNPTAFYLCASSTLGSRYGYTFGSGTRLTVV.

This clone appeared a single time. The chain combines TRBV11-1 with TRBJ2-1, with 9 bases lining up with TRBD2. Germline V gene lookup returns CDR1 SGHAT and CDR2 FQDESV (reference sequence). V lost 2 bases, J lost 6 bases, and 8 bases stayed unmatched. This CDR3 is built from 16 residues. CDR3 region: CASSLKRLAGFNEQFF. The CDR3, as DNA: TGTGCCAGCAGCTTAAAAAGGCTAGCGGGGTTCAATGAGCAGTTCTTC.

V and J are TRBV27 and TRBJ1-2; no clear D gene. Trimming removed 3 bases from V and 3 bases from J, with 8 bases in between. This CDR3 is 13 amino acids long. Per germline, CDR1 MNHEY and CDR2 SMNVEV (reference sequence). The CDR3 DNA sequence: TGTGCCAGCAGTTTCGGACCTCACTATGGCTACACCTTC. Residues: CASSFGPHYGYTF.